This TCR beta chain is drawn from a study of cytomegalovirus exposure and HLA in healthy donors. The PCR made use of 60 Vbeta and 13 Jbeta primers. Produced via immunoSEQ multiplex PCR; TCRdb's table is partial and in-frame only. The sample table includes roughly 120,000 clones. Looked up from germline, CDR1 is SGHRS and CDR2 is YFSETQ. V shed 0 bases and J shed 5 bases, with 8 bases lying between them. This CDR3 is 13 amino acids long. The sequence was obtained from a young man in good health and CMV-seronegative. The V and J genes are TRBV5-1 and TRBJ2-5; D is unresolved. Input material: PBMCs. This chain's CDR3 is CASSLGAGETQYF. CDR3 coding DNA: TGCGCCAGCAGCTTGGGGGCTGGGGAGACCCAGTACTTC.